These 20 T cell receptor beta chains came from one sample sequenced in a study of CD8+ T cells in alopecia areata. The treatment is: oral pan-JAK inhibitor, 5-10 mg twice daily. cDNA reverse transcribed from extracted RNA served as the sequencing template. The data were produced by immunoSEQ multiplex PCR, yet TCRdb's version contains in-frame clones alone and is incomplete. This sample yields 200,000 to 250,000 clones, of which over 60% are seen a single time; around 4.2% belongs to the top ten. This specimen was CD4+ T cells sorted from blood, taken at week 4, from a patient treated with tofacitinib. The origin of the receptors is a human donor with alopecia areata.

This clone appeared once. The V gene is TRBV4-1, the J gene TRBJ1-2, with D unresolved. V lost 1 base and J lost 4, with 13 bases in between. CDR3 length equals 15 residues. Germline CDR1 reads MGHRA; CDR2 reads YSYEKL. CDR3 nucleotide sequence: TGCGCCAGCAGCCAAGGGTTCCGCGGAGCCTATGGCTACACCTTC. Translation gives CASSQGFRGAYGYTF.

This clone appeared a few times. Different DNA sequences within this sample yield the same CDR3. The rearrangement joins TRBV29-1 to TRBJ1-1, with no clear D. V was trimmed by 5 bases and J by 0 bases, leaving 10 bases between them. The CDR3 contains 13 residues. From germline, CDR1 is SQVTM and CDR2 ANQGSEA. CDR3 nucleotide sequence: TGCAGCGTTTCAGGACGGTTGAACACTGAAGCTTTCTTT. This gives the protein CSVSGRLNTEAFF.

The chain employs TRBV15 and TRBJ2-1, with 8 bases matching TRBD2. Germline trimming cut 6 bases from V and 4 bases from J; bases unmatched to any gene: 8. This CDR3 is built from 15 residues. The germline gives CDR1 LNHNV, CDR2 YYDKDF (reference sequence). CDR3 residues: CATSTTSGSYNEQFF. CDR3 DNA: TGTGCCACCAGTACTACTAGCGGATCTTACAATGAGCAGTTCTTC.

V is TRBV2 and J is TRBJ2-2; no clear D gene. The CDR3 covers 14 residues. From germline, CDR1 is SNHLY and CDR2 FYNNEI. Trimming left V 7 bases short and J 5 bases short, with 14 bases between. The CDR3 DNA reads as TGTGCCAGCAACTACGTCAGTGGGACCGGGGAGCTGTTTTTT. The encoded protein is CASNYVSGTGELFF.

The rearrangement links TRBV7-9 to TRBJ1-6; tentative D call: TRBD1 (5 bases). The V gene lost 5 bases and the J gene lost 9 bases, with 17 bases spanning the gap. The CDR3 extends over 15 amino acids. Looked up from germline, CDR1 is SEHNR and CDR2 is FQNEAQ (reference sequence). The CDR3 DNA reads TGTGCCAGCAGCCTACAGGAGGATTCAGGTTCACCCCTCCACTTT. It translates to CASSLQEDSGSPLHF.

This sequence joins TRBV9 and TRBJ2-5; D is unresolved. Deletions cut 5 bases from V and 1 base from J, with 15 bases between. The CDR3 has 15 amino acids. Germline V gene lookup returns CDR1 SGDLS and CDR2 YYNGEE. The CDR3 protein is CASSPPPGSQETQYF. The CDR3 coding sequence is TGTGCCAGCAGTCCACCTCCGGGCTCCCAAGAGACCCAGTACTTC.

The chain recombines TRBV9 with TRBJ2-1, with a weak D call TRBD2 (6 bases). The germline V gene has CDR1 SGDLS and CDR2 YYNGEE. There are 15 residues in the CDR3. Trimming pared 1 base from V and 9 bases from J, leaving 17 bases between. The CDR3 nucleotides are TGTGCCAGCAGCGTAAGTTGGCGGGGAGGTGGTGAGCAGTTCTTC. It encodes CASSVSWRGGGEQFF.

In DNA, the CDR3 is TGTGCCTGGATACCCCGGGCCAAAAATTGGGATACGCAGTATTTT. This codes for CAWIPRAKNWDTQYF. The genes are TRBV30 and TRBJ2-3, with D unclear. Germline CDR1 is GTSNPN and CDR2 is SVGIG (reference sequence). Trimming pared 4 bases from V and 6 bases from J, leaving 20 bases between. The CDR3 runs 15 residues.

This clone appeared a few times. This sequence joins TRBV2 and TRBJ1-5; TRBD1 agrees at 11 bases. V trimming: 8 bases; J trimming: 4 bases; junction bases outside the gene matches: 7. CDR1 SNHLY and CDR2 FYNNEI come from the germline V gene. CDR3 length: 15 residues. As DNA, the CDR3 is TGTGCCAGCGATAGGGGACAGGGGGGGAATCAGCCCCAGCATTTT. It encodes CASDRGQGGNQPQHF. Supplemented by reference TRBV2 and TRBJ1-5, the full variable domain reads EPEVTQTPSHQVTQMGQEVILRCVPISNHLYFYWYRQILGQKVEFLVSFYNNEISEKSEIFDDQFSVERPDGSNFTLKIRSTKLEDSAMYFCASDRGQGGNQPQHFGDGTRLSIL.

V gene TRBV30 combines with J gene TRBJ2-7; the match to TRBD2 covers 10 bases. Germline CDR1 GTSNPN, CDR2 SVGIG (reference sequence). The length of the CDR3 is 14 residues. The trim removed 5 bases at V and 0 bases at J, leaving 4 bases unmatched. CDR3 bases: TGTGCCTGGGGAGCGGGGGGGAGCTCCTACGAGCAGTACTTC. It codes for CAWGAGGSSYEQYF.

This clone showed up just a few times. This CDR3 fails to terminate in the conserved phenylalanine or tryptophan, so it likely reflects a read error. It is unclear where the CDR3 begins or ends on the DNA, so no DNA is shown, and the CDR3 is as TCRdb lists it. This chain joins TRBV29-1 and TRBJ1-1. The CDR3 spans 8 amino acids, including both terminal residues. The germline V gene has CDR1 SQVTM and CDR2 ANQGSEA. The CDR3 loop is CSVDGRLP.

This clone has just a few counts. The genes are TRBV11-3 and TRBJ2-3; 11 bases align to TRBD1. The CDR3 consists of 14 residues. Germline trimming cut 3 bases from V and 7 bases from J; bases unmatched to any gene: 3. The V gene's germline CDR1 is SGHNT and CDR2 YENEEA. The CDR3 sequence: CASSFGQGANTQYF. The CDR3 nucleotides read TGTGCCAGCAGCTTTGGACAGGGGGCTAATACGCAGTATTTT.

The CDR3 loop reads CSATKLRSYEQYF. CDR3 coding DNA: TGCAGCGCTACCAAACTCCGGTCCTACGAGCAGTACTTC. The chain is built from TRBV29-1 and TRBJ2-7; D gene unclear. CDR3 size: 13 residues. CDR1 and CDR2 (germline): SQVTM, ANQGSEA. V lost 7 bases, J lost 1 base, and 14 bases lay in between.

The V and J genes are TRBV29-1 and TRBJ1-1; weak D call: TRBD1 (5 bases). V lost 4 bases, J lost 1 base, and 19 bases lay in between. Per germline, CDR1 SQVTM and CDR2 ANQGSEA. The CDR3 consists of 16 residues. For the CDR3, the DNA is TGCAGCGTTGTTCCCGGACAAGGGATTCGGAACACTGAAGCTTTCTTT. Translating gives CSVVPGQGIRNTEAFF. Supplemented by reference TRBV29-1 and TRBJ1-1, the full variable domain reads SAVISQKPSRDICQRGTSLTIQCQVDSQVTMMFWYRQQPGQSLTLIATANQGSEATYESGFVIDKFPISRPNLTFSTLTVSNMSPEDSSIYLCSVVPGQGIRNTEAFFGQGTRLTVV.

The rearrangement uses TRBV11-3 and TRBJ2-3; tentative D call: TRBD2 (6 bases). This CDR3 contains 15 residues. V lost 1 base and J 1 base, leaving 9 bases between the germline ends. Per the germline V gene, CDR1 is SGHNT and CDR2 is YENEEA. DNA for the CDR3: TGTGCCAGCAGCTTAGGCGGGGTTCGCACAGATACGCAGTATTTT. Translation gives CASSLGGVRTDTQYF.

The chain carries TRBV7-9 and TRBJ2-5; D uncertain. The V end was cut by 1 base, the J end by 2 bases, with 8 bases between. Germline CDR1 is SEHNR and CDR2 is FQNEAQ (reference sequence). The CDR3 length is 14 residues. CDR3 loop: CASSLVSGQETQYF. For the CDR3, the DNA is TGTGCCAGCAGCTTAGTCTCCGGGCAAGAGACCCAGTACTTC.

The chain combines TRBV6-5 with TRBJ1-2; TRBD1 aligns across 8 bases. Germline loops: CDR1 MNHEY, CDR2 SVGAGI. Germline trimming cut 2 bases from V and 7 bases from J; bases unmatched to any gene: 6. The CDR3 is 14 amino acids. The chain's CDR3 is CASSYGQGFSGYTF. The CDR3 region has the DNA TGTGCCAGCAGTTACGGACAGGGCTTCTCTGGCTACACCTTC.

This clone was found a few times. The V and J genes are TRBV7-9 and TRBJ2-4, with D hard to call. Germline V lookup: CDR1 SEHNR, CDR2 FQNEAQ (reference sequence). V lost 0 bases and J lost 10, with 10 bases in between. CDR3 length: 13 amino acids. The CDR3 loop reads CASSLAGAGIQYF. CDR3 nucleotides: TGTGCCAGCAGCTTAGCGGGTGCTGGGATTCAGTACTTC. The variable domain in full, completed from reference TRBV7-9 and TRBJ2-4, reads DTGVSQNPRHKITKRGQNVTFRCDPISEHNRLYWYRQTLGQGPEFLTYFQNEAQLEKSRLLSDRFSAERPKGSFSTLEIQRTEQGDSAMYLCASSLAGAGIQYFGAGTRLSVL.

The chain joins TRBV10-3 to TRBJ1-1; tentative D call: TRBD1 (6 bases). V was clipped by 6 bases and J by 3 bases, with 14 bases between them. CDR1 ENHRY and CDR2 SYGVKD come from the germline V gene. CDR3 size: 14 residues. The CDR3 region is CAIRATGGDTEAFF. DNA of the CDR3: TGTGCCATCAGGGCAACCGGGGGCGACACTGAAGCTTTCTTT.

CDR3 region: CASSLVAASSLLNEQFF. The CDR3 DNA follows: TGTGCCAGCAGCTTAGTCGCGGCTAGCTCTCTTCTCAATGAGCAGTTCTTC. This sequence joins TRBV7-2 and TRBJ2-1, with a weak D call TRBD2 (5 bases). V was shortened by 1 base and J by 6 bases, with 19 bases between the two germline ends. CDR3 length: 17 residues. Germline values: CDR1 SGHTA, CDR2 FQGNSA.